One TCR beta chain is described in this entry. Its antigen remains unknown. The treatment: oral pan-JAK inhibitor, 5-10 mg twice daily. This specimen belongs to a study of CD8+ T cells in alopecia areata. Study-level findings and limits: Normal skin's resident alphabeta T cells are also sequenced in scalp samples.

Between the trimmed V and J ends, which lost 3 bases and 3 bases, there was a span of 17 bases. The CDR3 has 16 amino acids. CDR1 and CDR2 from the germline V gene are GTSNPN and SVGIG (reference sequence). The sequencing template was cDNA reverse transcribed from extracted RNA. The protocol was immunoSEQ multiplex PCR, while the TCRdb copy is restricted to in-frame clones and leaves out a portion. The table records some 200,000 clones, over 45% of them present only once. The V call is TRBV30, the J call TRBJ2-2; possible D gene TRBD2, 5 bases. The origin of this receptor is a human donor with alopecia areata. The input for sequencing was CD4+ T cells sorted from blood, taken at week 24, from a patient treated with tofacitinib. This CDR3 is CAWSETMDSYTGELFF. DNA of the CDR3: TGTGCCTGGAGCGAGACCATGGACTCCTACACCGGGGAGCTGTTTTTT.